What follows are 3 T cell receptor beta chains derived from one specimen sequenced in a study of T cells in Graves' hyperthyroidism and ophthalmopathy. RNA transcripts gave rise to amplified TCR beta CDR3 regions. First-round RT-PCR with HTBI primers amplified the TCR CDR3 region. TCRdb re-called the multiplex PCR reads with MiXCR, one entry per CDR3 protein. The sample shows 400,000 or so distinct CDR3 sequences, 11% to 15% of them seen only once. Input material: blood. Receptors were obtained from a man over 45 with Graves' ophthalmopathy.

The rearrangement joins TRBV6-9 to TRBJ1-5; D uncertain. In germline, CDR1 is MNHGY, CDR2 SVAAGI. The V gene lost 4 bases and the J gene lost 3 bases, with 19 bases spanning the gap. The CDR3 has 17 amino acids. The CDR3 DNA reads as TGTGCCAGCAGTTTTCCGGTCTTAATAATCCCCAATCAGCCCCAGCATTTT. This encodes CASSFPVLIIPNQPQHF.

The sample holds a few counts of this clonotype. This chain uses TRBV19 with TRBJ2-6; D may be TRBD2 (6 bases). This CDR3 is built from 16 residues. Germline CDR1 is LNHDA and CDR2 is SQIVND (reference sequence). Trimming took off 7 bases at V and 0 bases at J, with 13 bases between the two ends. CDR3 sequence: CASKEGTYSGANVLTF. Written as DNA, the CDR3 is TGTGCCAGTAAGGAGGGCACCTACTCTGGGGCCAACGTCCTGACTTTC.

CDR3 protein: CASSIQGQGVGGDTEAFF. Here the CDR3 DNA reads TGTGCCAGTAGTATTCAAGGACAGGGAGTCGGGGGAGACACTGAAGCTTTCTTT. This chain joins TRBV19 and TRBJ1-1; 8 bases match TRBD1. In germline, CDR1 is LNHDA, CDR2 SQIVND (reference sequence). The CDR3 is made up of 18 amino acids. Germline trimming cut 3 bases from V and 3 bases from J; bases unmatched to any gene: 15.